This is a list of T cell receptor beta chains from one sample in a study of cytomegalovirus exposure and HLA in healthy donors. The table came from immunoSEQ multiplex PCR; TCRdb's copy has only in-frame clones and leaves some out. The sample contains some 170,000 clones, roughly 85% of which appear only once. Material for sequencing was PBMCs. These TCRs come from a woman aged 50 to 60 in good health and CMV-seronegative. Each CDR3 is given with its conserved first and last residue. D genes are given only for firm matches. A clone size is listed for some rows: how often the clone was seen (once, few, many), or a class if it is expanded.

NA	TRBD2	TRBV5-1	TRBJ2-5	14	CASSGAGAQETQYF	TGCGCCAGCAGCGGAGCGGGGGCCCAAGAGACCCAGTACTTC
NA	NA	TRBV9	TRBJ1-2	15	CASSPSIGGNYGYTF	TGTGCCAGCAGCCCCTCCATAGGGGGAAACTATGGCTACACCTTC
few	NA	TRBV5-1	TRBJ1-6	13	CASSSEGTASLHF	TGCGCCAGCAGCTCGGAGGGGACGGCGTCCCTCCACTTT
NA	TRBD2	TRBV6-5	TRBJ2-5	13	CASSLAGAETQYF	TGTGCCAGCAGTCTAGCGGGAGCAGAGACCCAGTACTTC
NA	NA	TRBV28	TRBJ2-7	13	CASSLSGPYEQYF	TGTGCCAGCAGTTTATCAGGTCCCTACGAGCAGTACTTC
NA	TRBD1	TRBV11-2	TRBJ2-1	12	CASSSDRDEQFF	TGTGCCAGCAGCTCGGACAGGGATGAGCAGTTCTTC
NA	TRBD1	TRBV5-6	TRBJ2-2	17	CASSQTQTGKITGELFF	TGTGCCAGCAGCCAGACCCAGACAGGGAAGATCACCGGGGAGCTGTTTTTT
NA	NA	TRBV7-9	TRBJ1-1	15	CASSLRWRGGTEAFF	TGTGCCAGCAGCCTACGATGGAGGGGTGGGACTGAAGCTTTCTTT
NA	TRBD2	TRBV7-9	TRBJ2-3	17	CASSLEAGGVEIDTQYF	TGTGCCAGCAGCTTGGAGGCGGGGGGAGTAGAGATAGATACGCAGTATTTT
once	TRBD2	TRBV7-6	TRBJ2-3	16	CASSLTSGSPTDTQYF	TGTGCCAGCAGTCTGACTAGCGGGAGTCCCACAGATACGCAGTATTTT
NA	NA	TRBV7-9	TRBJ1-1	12	CASSLTDWEAFF	TGTGCCAGCAGCTTAACCGACTGGGAGGCTTTCTTT
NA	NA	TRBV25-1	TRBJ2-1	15	CASSESKGFVDEQFF	TGTGCCAGCAGTGAGTCCAAGGGGTTTGTGGATGAGCAGTTCTTC
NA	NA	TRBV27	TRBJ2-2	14	CASKITGNTGELFF	TGTGCCAGCAAAATCACAGGGAACACCGGGGAGCTGTTTTTT
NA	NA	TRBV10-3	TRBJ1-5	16	CAISEGTVYSNQPQHF	TGTGCCATCAGTGAGGGTACAGTTTATAGCAATCAGCCCCAGCATTTT
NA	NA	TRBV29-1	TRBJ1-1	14	CSVEGAGPNTEAFF	TGCAGCGTTGAAGGGGCAGGGCCGAACACTGAAGCTTTCTTT
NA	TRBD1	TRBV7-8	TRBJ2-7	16	CASSLHGDRGFHEQYF	TGTGCCAGCAGCCTCCATGGGGACAGGGGTTTCCACGAGCAGTACTTC
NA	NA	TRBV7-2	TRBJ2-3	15	CASSATGTRTDTQYF	TGTGCCAGCAGCGCCACAGGAACGCGCACAGATACGCAGTATTTT
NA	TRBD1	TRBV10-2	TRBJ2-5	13	CASSESQGATQYF	TGCGCCAGCAGTGAGTCGCAGGGGGCTACCCAGTACTTC
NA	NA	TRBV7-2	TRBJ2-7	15	CASSFPWTHSYEQYF	TGTGCCAGCAGCTTCCCTTGGACTCACTCCTACGAGCAGTACTTC
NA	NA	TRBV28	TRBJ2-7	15	CASSLRGGSVSEQYF	TGTGCCAGCAGTCTCAGGGGTGGCTCCGTCTCCGAGCAGTACTTC
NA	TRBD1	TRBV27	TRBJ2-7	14	CASSFWDRVNEQYF	TGTGCCAGCAGTTTTTGGGACAGGGTAAACGAGCAGTACTTC
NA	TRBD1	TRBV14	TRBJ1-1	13	CASTGQGNTEAFF	TGTGCCAGTACGGGACAGGGGAACACTGAAGCTTTCTTT
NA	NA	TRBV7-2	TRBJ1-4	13	CASSIGANEKLFF	TGTGCCAGCAGTATCGGTGCTAATGAAAAACTGTTTTTT
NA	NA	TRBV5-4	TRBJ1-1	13	CASSPPSGTEAFF	TGTGCCAGCAGCCCCCCTTCGGGCACTGAAGCTTTCTTT
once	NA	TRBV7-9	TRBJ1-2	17	CASSPGRGTDLNYGYTF	TGTGCCAGCAGCCCAGGCCGGGGGACTGATCTTAACTATGGCTACACCTTC
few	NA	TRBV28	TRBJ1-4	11	CASELNEKLFF	TGTGCCAGCGAACTGAATGAAAAACTGTTTTTT
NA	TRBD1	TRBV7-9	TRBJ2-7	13	CASSLVGTEEQYF	TGTGCCAGCAGCTTAGTGGGGACAGAAGAGCAGTACTTC
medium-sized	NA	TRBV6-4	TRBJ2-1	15	CASSKDRLAYNEQFF	TGTGCCAGCAGCAAAGACAGGTTAGCGTACAATGAGCAGTTCTTC
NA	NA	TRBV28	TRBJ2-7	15	CASSLGGGADYEQYF	TGTGCCAGCAGTTTAGGAGGGGGGGCCGACTACGAGCAGTACTTC
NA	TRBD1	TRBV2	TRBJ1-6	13	CARGGTDNSPLHF	TGTGCCAGGGGTGGGACAGATAATTCACCCCTCCACTTT
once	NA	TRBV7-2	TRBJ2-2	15	CASSPEGLVTGELFF	TGTGCCAGCAGCCCAGAGGGACTCGTCACCGGGGAGCTGTTTTTT
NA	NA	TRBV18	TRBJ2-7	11	CASSRSYEQYF	TGTGCCAGCTCCCGCTCCTACGAGCAGTACTTC
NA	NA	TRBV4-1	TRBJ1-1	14	CASRGQGRDTEAFF	TGCGCCAGCAGAGGGCAGGGCAGGGACACTGAAGCTTTCTTT
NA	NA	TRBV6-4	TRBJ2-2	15	CASSDSTFRSGELFF	TGTGCCAGCAGTGACTCTACGTTTCGTAGCGGGGAGCTGTTTTTT
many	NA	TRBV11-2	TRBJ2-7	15	CASSSLGQPKGEQYF	TGTGCCAGCAGCTCTCTTGGACAGCCCAAGGGAGAGCAGTACTTC
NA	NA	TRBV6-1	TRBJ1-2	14	CASRTPGSNYGYTF	TGTGCCAGCAGGACCCCAGGGTCTAACTATGGCTACACCTTC
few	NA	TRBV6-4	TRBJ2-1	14	CASTKRVEDSEQFF	TGTGCCAGCACAAAAAGGGTGGAGGATAGTGAGCAGTTCTTC
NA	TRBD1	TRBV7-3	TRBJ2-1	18	CASSLGTGGASSYNEQFF	TGTGCCAGCAGCTTAGGGACAGGGGGCGCCTCCTCCTACAATGAGCAGTTCTTC
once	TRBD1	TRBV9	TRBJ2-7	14	CASSLQGLHYEQYF	TGTGCCAGCAGTCTACAGGGGCTCCATTACGAGCAGTACTTC
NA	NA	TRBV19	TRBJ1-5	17	CASSIESSGVVGRPQHF	TGTGCCAGTAGTATAGAAAGCTCCGGGGTCGTTGGGAGGCCCCAGCATTTT
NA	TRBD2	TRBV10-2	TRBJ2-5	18	CASTSFPGLAGWQETQYF	TGCGCCAGCACAAGTTTCCCGGGACTAGCGGGGTGGCAAGAGACCCAGTACTTC
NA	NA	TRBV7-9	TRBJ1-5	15	CASSLAYVGHQPQHF	TGTGCCAGCAGCTTAGCATACGTGGGGCATCAGCCCCAGCATTTT
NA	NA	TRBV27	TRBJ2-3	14	CASSLISSTDTQYF	TGTGCCAGCAGTTTAATCTCTAGCACAGATACGCAGTATTTT
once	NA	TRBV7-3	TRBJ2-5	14	CASSLAIGQGTQYF	TGTGCCAGCAGCTTAGCAATCGGGCAGGGGACCCAGTACTTC
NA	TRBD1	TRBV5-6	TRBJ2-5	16	CASSFMKGAGYETQYF	TGTGCCAGCAGCTTCATGAAGGGGGCTGGGTACGAGACCCAGTACTTC
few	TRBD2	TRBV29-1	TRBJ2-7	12	CSVLGGAYEQYF	TGCAGCGTCCTGGGAGGGGCCTACGAGCAGTACTTC
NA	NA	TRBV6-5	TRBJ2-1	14	CASTEAGPNNEQFF	TGTGCCAGCACGGAGGCGGGTCCCAACAATGAGCAGTTCTTC
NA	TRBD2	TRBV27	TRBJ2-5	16	CASRSGEAGALETQYF	TGTGCCAGCAGGTCGGGTGAAGCGGGGGCCCTTGAGACCCAGTACTTC
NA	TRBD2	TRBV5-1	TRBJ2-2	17	CASGLPTSGRLAGELFF	TGCGCCAGCGGATTGCCCACTAGCGGGAGATTGGCCGGGGAGCTGTTTTTT
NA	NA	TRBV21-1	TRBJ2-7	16	CASSKRAGDRSYEQYF	TGTGCCAGCAGCAAAAGGGCCGGAGACAGGTCCTACGAGCAGTACTTC
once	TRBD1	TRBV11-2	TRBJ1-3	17	CASSQNRGIRSGNTIYF	TGTGCCAGCAGTCAGAACAGGGGGATAAGGTCTGGGAACACCATATATTTT